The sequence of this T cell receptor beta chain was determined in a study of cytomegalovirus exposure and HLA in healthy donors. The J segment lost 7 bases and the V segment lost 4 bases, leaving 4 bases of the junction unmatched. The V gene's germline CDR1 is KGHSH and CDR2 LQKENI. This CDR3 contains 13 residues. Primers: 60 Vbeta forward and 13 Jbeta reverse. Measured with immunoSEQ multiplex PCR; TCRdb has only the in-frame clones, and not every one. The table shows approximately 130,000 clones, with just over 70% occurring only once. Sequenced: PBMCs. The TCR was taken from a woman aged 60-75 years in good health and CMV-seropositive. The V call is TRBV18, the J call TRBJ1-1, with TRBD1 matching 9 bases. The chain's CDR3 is CASSQGGQGEAFF. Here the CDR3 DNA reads TGTGCCAGCTCACAGGGGGGACAGGGTGAAGCTTTCTTT.